One and the same sample provided the 24 T cell receptor beta chains below, sequenced in a study of blood T cell repertoires in COVID-19. Data came from immunoSEQ multiplex PCR; TCRdb stores just in-frame clones and leaves some out. The table lists 150,000 or so clones, 87% of them singletons, with 5.5% to 8.5% in the top ten. The sequenced sample consisted of PBMCs or T cells enriched from blood (not recorded which). The receptors were gathered from a woman aged 45-65 years who had recovered from COVID-19.

This chain joins TRBV11-2 and TRBJ1-6; 11 bases line up with TRBD1. This CDR3 is built from 16 residues. The ends lost 4 bases at V and 6 bases at J; junction bases unmatched: 5. In germline, CDR1 is SGHAT, CDR2 FQNNGV. CDR3 sequence (DNA): TGTGCCAGCAGCTCAGGACAGGGGGCGCGTAATTCACCCCTCCACTTT. Translated: CASSSGQGARNSPLHF.

The CDR3 protein is CATHPGQPNQPQHF. Here the CDR3 DNA reads TGTGCCACCCACCCGGGACAGCCCAATCAGCCCCAGCATTTT. J is TRBJ1-5 and V is TRBV24-1; 7 bases agree with TRBD1. Trimming cost V 9 bases and J 3 bases; bases outside gene matches: 7. The CDR3 sequence is 14 residues long. Germline CDR1 reads KGHDR; CDR2 reads SFDVKD.

This chain links TRBV27 with TRBJ1-2; 11 bases map to TRBD1. The germline V gene encodes CDR1 MNHEY and CDR2 SMNVEV (reference sequence). CDR3 size: 16 residues. Germline trimming cut 0 bases from V and 4 bases from J; bases unmatched to any gene: 4. CDR3 protein: CASSLSGQGGIYGYTF. The CDR3 DNA reads TGTGCCAGCAGTTTATCGGGACAGGGGGGGATCTATGGCTACACCTTC.

The chain recombines TRBV5-4 with TRBJ2-1; the match to TRBD2 covers 8 bases. Germline V lookup: CDR1 SGHNT, CDR2 YYREEE (reference sequence). Unmatched junction bases numbered 7, after V lost 2 bases and J lost 6 bases. This CDR3 spans 15 amino acids. The CDR3 DNA reads as TGTGCCAGCAGCTTTCTCAGCGGGGGACCCAATGAGCAGTTCTTC. It specifies CASSFLSGGPNEQFF.

This clone occurred a few times. The CDR3 region is CASSFLAGTDTQYF. For the CDR3, the DNA is TGTGCCAGCAGTTTTTTGGCGGGAACAGATACGCAGTATTTT. V usage is TRBV28 and J usage is TRBJ2-3, with D possibly being TRBD2 (6 bases). V was trimmed by 3 bases and J by 3 bases, leaving 10 bases between them. Germline V gene data show CDR1 as MDHEN and CDR2 as SYDVKM. The CDR3 runs 14 residues.

This clone was seen only once. This chain links TRBV27 with TRBJ2-1; 7 bases fit TRBD1. This CDR3 contains 14 residues. Germline loops: CDR1 MNHEY, CDR2 SMNVEV (reference sequence). Trimming at V came to 3 bases and at J to 3 bases, leaving 2 bases not matched to a gene. This CDR3 reads CASSLQGDYNEQFF. The CDR3 region has the DNA TGTGCCAGCAGTTTGCAGGGGGACTACAATGAGCAGTTCTTC.

This chain uses TRBV15 with TRBJ2-7, with D possibly being TRBD2 (7 bases). V was cut by 3 bases and J by 3 bases, with 24 bases left in between. The CDR3 extends over 18 amino acids. The germline gives CDR1 LNHNV, CDR2 YYDKDF (reference sequence). The CDR3 sequence is CATSRRGGASGGGYEQYF. CDR3 nucleotides: TGTGCCACCAGCAGGAGGGGTGGGGCTAGCGGAGGGGGCTACGAGCAGTACTTC.

The J gene is TRBJ2-3, the V gene TRBV5-1; D ambiguous. Deletions cut 4 bases from V and 2 bases from J, with 14 bases between. The V gene's germline CDR1 is SGHRS and CDR2 YFSETQ. The CDR3 spans 15 residues. For the CDR3, the DNA is TGCGCCAGCAGCCCAACGTCTAGGAACACAGATACGCAGTATTTT. Its translation: CASSPTSRNTDTQYF.

This clone was seen once. The chain employs TRBV7-6 and TRBJ2-5; possibly TRBD1 for D (7 bases). Trimming took off 3 bases at V and 0 bases at J, with 17 bases between the two ends. Germline V gene sequence: CDR1 SGHVS, CDR2 FNYEAQ. The CDR3 is 17 residues long. The CDR3 protein is CASSLAPAGGYQETQYF. CDR3 bases: TGTGCCAGCAGCTTGGCTCCGGCAGGGGGGTACCAAGAGACCCAGTACTTC.

The rearrangement links TRBV7-9 to TRBJ2-7, with 7 bases aligning to TRBD2. Germline V gives CDR1 SEHNR, CDR2 FQNEAQ (reference sequence). J lost 1 base, V lost 5 bases, and 11 bases had no gene match. This CDR3 is 16 amino acids long. The CDR3 region has the DNA TGTGCCAGCAGCCGTATCGAGGCTAGCGGTTCCTACGAGCAGTACTTC. Translated: CASSRIEASGSYEQYF.

This clone was detected a few times. CDR3 coding DNA: TGTGCCAGCTCACCGGGGACAGGAGTTAATCAGCCCCAGCATTTT. Translation: CASSPGTGVNQPQHF. The V call is TRBV18, the J call TRBJ1-5; TRBD1 agrees at 8 bases. The J segment lost 4 bases and the V segment lost 3 bases, leaving 5 bases of the junction unmatched. CDR1 and CDR2 (germline): KGHSH, LQKENI. The CDR3 is 15 amino acids.

This clone has a single count. The chain combines TRBV30 with TRBJ1-1; D possibly corresponds to TRBD1 (5 bases). Germline CDR1 GTSNPN, CDR2 SVGIG (reference sequence). The CDR3 has 15 amino acids. With 3 bases removed from V and 1 base from J, the gap between germline ends came to 15 bases. The CDR3 coding sequence is TGTGCCTGGAGAGGGAGGGGACGTTCGAACACTGAAGCTTTCTTT. Protein product: CAWRGRGRSNTEAFF.

The chain recombines TRBV6-5 with TRBJ2-5; 7 nucleotides agree with TRBD2. With V trimmed by 2 bases and J by 1 base, 7 bases remained unmatched. The CDR3 covers 16 residues. Germline V CDR1 and CDR2: MNHEY, SVGAGI. CDR3 protein: CASSYPRGGPQETQYF. The CDR3 coding sequence is TGTGCCAGCAGTTACCCCCGCGGGGGACCCCAAGAGACCCAGTACTTC.

The chain employs TRBV3-1 (or the pseudogene TRBV3-2) and TRBJ1-2, with D uncertain. V lost 3 bases to trimming and J lost 13 bases, with 9 bases between them. Germline loops: CDR1 LGHDT, CDR2 YNNKEL (reference sequence). The CDR3 length is 10 residues. In nucleotides, the CDR3 is TGTGCCAGCAGCCAGAGGGAGGGCACCTTC. As protein: CASSQREGTF.

The rearrangement links TRBV2 to TRBJ2-1; 9 bases match TRBD2. The junction had 7 bases not matched to a gene; V was cut back by 6 bases and J by 7 bases. The CDR3 totals 14 residues. Germline CDR1 and CDR2: SNHLY and FYNNEI. The DNA for the CDR3 is TGTGCCAGCAGCCTAGGACTAGCGCGGAATGAGCAGTTCTTC. It encodes CASSLGLARNEQFF.

This clone has more than one count but fewer than ten. This chain joins TRBV7-9 and TRBJ2-5; 11 nucleotides agree with TRBD1. This CDR3 comprises 17 residues. CDR1 and CDR2 from the germline V gene are SEHNR and FQNEAQ (reference sequence). The J segment lost 5 bases and the V segment lost 1 base, leaving 9 bases of the junction unmatched. The CDR3 protein is CASSLEGRTGGQETQYF. The DNA for the CDR3 is TGTGCCAGCAGCTTAGAGGGGAGGACAGGGGGCCAGGAGACCCAGTACTTC.

V and J are TRBV28 and TRBJ1-1; no clear D gene. CDR3 length: 14 amino acids. Germline V gene sequence: CDR1 MDHEN, CDR2 SYDVKM. Trimming left V 8 bases short and J 1 base short, with 14 bases between. CDR3 DNA: TGTGCCAGCCGCGGGAAGGGAGGGAACACTGAAGCTTTCTTT. Translation: CASRGKGGNTEAFF.

This rearrangement joins TRBV5-1 to TRBJ2-7, with D perhaps TRBD2 (6 bases). Germline CDR1 reads SGHRS; CDR2 reads YFSETQ. The CDR3 has 13 amino acids. Trimming took 3 bases from V and 7 from J, leaving 14 bases between them. CDR3: CASSSGTSGEQYF. The CDR3 nucleotides are TGCGCCAGCAGCTCAGGGACGAGCGGGGAGCAGTACTTC.

CDR3 sequence: CASSLISSQETQYF. In nucleotides, the CDR3 is TGCGCCAGCAGCTTGATCTCTTCTCAAGAGACCCAGTACTTC. The gene calls are TRBV5-1 and TRBJ2-5; D unclear. The CDR3 length is 14 residues. V was trimmed by 1 base and J by 2 bases, leaving 9 bases between them. Germline-derived CDR1 and CDR2 are SGHRS and YFSETQ. The whole variable domain, remainder taken from reference TRBV5-1 and TRBJ2-5, is KAGVTQTPRYLIKTRGQQVTLSCSPISGHRSVSWYQQTPGQGLQFLFEYFSETQRNKGNFPGRFSGRQFSNSRSEMNVSTLELGDSALYLCASSLISSQETQYFGPGTRLLVL.

This chain links TRBV6-5 with TRBJ2-6, with TRBD1 identical over 7 bases. This CDR3 spans 15 amino acids. Trimming removed 6 bases from V and 2 bases from J; junction bases left unmatched: 4. Germline V gene sequence: CDR1 MNHEY, CDR2 SVGAGI. The CDR3 coding sequence is TGTGCCAGCAGAGCTACAGGGGCTGGGGCCAACGTCCTGACTTTC. Translation gives CASRATGAGANVLTF.

The chain joins TRBV7-8 to TRBJ2-7; 8 bases are a match to TRBD2. The CDR3 spans 18 residues. The trim removed 5 bases at V and 3 bases at J, leaving 18 bases unmatched. Germline assignment: CDR1 SGHVS and CDR2 FQNEAQ. Here the CDR3 reads CASSQAARPGTSHYEQYF. CDR3 bases: TGTGCCAGCAGCCAAGCCGCGCGTCCCGGGACTAGTCACTACGAGCAGTACTTC.

V gene TRBV5-6 combines with J gene TRBJ1-2; weak D call: TRBD1 (6 bases). V was clipped by 4 bases and J by 7 bases, with 23 bases between them. The V gene's germline CDR1 is SGHDT and CDR2 YYEEEE. The CDR3 runs 16 residues. As DNA, the CDR3 is TGTGCCAGCAGCCCGGCGGGCCCGGGGGGCTGGGCTGGCTACACCTTC. It is translated as CASSPAGPGGWAGYTF.

This sequence joins TRBV28 and TRBJ2-7, with a tentative D call TRBD2 (5 bases). The length of the CDR3 is 11 residues. V was cut by 11 bases and J by 2 bases, with 10 bases left in between. Germline-derived CDR1 and CDR2 are MDHEN and SYDVKM. The CDR3 region is CAGGPPYEQYF. Here the CDR3 DNA reads TGTGCCGGAGGACCCCCCTACGAGCAGTACTTC. The whole variable domain, remainder taken from reference TRBV28 and TRBJ2-7, is DVKVTQSSRYLVKRTGEKVFLECVQDMDHENMFWYRQDPGLGLRLIYFSYDVKMKEKGDIPEGYSVSREKKERFSLILESASTNQTSMYLCAGGPPYEQYFGPGTRLTVT.

This chain joins TRBV7-9 and TRBJ1-6; 8 bases map to TRBD1. CDR3 length: 16 residues. The J segment lost 7 bases and the V segment lost 1 base, leaving 6 bases of the junction unmatched. Germline V gives CDR1 SEHNR, CDR2 FQNEAQ (reference sequence). DNA for the CDR3: TGTGCCAGCAGCTTAGTGCAGGGGGCTGGAAATTCACCCCTCCACTTT. Its protein product is CASSLVQGAGNSPLHF. Full variable domain (missing parts from reference TRBV7-9 and TRBJ1-6): DTGVSQNPRHKITKRGQNVTFRCDPISEHNRLYWYRQTLGQGPEFLTYFQNEAQLEKSRLLSDRFSAERPKGSFSTLEIQRTEQGDSAMYLCASSLVQGAGNSPLHFGNGTRLTVT.